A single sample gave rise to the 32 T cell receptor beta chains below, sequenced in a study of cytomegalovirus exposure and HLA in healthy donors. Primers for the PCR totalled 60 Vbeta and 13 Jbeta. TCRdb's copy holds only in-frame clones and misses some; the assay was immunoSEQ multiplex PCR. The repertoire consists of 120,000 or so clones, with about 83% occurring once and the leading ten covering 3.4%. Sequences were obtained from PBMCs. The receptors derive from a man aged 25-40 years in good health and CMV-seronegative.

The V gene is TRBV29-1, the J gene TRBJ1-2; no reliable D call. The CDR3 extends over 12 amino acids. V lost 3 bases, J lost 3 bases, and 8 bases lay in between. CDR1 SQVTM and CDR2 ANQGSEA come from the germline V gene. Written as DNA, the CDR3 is TGCAGCGTTGACCCAGGATACTATGGCTACACCTTC. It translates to CSVDPGYYGYTF.

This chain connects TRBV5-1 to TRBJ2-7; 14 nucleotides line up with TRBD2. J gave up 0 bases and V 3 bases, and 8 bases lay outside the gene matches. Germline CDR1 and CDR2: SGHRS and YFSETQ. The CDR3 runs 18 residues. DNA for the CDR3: TGCGCCAGCAGCTCCGGACTAGCGGGGGGCCCCTTCTCCTACGAGCAGTACTTC. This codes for CASSSGLAGGPFSYEQYF.

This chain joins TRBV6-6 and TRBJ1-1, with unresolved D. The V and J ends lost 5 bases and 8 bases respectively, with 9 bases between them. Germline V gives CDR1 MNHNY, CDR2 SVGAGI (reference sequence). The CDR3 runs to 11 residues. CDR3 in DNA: TGTGCCAGCAGTGTCCCCTTAGAAGCTTTCTTT. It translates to CASSVPLEAFF.

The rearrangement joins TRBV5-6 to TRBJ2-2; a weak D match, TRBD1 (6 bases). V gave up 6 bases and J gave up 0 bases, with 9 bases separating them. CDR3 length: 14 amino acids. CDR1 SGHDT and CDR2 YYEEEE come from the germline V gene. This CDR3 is CASTQGPNTGELFF. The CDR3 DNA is TGTGCCAGCACCCAGGGGCCGAACACCGGGGAGCTGTTTTTT.

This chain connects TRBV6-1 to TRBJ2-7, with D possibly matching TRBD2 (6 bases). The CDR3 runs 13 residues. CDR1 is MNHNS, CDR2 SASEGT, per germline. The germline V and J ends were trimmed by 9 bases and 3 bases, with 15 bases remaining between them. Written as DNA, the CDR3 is TGTGCCAGTGCTATTAGCGGAAGCTACGAGCAGTACTTC. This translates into CASAISGSYEQYF.

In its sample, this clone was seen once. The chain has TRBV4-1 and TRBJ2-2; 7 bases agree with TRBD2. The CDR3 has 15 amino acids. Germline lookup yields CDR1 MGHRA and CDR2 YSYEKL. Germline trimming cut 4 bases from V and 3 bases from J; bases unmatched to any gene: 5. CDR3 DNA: TGCGCCAGCAGCCCCAGCGGGATAGACACCGGGGAGCTGTTTTTT. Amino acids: CASSPSGIDTGELFF.

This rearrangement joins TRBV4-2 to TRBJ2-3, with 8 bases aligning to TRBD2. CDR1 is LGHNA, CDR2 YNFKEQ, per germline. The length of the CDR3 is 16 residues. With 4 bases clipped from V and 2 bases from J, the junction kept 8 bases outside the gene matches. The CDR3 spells CASSLTPTSATDTQYF. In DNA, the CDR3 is TGTGCCAGCAGCCTAACCCCGACTAGCGCCACAGATACGCAGTATTTT.

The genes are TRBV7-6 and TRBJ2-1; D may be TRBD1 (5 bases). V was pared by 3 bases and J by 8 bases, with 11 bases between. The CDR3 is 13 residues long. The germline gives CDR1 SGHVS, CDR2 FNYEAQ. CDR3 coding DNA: TGTGCCAGCAGCTTTCTCAGGGAACATGAGCAGTTCTTC. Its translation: CASSFLREHEQFF.

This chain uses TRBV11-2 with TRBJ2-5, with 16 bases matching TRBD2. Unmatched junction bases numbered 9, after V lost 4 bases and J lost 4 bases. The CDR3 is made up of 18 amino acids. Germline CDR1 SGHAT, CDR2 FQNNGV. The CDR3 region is CASSSGLAGGGQGETQYF. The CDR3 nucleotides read TGTGCCAGCAGCTCGGGACTAGCGGGGGGGGGACAGGGAGAGACCCAGTACTTC.

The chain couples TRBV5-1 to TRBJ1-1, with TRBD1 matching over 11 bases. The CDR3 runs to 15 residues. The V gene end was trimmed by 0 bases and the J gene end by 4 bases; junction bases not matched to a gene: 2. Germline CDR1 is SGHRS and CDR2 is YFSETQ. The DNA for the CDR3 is TGCGCCAGCAGCTTGGAGGGACAGGGGGTCACTGAAGCTTTCTTT. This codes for CASSLEGQGVTEAFF. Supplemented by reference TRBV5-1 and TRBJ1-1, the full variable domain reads KAGVTQTPRYLIKTRGQQVTLSCSPISGHRSVSWYQQTPGQGLQFLFEYFSETQRNKGNFPGRFSGRQFSNSRSEMNVSTLELGDSALYLCASSLEGQGVTEAFFGQGTRLTVV.

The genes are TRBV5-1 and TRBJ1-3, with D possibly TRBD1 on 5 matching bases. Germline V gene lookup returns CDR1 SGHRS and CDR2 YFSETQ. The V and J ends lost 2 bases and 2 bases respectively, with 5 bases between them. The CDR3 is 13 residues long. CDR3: CASSLGAGNTIYF. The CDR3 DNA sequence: TGCGCCAGCAGCTTAGGGGCTGGAAACACCATATATTTT.

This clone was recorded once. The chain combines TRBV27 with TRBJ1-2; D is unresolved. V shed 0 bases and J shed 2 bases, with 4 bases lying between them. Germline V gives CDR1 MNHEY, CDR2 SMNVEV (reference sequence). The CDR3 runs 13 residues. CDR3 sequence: CASSLSLNYGYTF. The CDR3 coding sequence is TGTGCCAGCAGTTTATCTCTGAACTATGGCTACACCTTC.

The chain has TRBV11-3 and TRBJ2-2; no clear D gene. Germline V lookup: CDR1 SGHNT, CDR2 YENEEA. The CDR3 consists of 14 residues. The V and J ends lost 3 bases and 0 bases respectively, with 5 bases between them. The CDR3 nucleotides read TGTGCCAGCAGCTTCCTAGCGAACACCGGGGAGCTGTTTTTT. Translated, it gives CASSFLANTGELFF.

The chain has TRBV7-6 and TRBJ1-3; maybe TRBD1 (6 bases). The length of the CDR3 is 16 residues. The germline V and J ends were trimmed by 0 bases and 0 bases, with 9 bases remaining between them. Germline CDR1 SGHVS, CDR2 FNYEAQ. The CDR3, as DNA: TGTGCCAGCAGCTTAGCGGGACAAAGCTCTGGAAACACCATATATTTT. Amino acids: CASSLAGQSSGNTIYF.

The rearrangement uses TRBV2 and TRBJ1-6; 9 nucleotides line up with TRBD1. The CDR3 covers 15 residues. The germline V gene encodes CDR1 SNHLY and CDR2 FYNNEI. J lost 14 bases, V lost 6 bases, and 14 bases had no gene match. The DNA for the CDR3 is TGTGCCAGCAGAGACACCGGGACAGGGCGTCAGGCCCTCCACTTT. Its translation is CASRDTGTGRQALHF.

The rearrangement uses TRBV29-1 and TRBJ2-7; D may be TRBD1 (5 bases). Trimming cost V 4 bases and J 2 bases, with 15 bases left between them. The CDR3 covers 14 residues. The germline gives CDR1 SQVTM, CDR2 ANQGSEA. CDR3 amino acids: CSVGGREWTYEQYF. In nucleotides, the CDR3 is TGCAGCGTTGGAGGCAGGGAATGGACCTACGAGCAGTACTTC.

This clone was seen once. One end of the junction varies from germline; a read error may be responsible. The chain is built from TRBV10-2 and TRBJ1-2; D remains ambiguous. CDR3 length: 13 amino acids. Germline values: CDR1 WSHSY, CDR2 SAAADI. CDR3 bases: TGCGCCAGCAGTGACGCTCGGGAGTATGGCTGCACCTTC. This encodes CASSDAREYGCTF.

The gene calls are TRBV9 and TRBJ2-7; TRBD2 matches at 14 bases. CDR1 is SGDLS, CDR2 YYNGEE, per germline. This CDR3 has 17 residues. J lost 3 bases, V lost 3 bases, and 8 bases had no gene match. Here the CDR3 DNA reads TGTGCCAGCAGCGAGGGACTAGCGGGAGCTTCAAACTACGAGCAGTACTTC. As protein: CASSEGLAGASNYEQYF. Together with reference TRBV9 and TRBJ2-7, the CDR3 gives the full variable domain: DSGVTQTPKHLITATGQRVTLRCSPRSGDLSVYWYQQSLDQGLQFLIQYYNGEERAKGNILERFSAQQFPDLHSELNLSSLELGDSALYFCASSEGLAGASNYEQYFGPGTRLTVT.

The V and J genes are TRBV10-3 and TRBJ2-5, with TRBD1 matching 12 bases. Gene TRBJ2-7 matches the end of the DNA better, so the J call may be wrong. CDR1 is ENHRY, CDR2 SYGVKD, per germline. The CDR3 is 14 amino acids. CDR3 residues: CAIRPGQGAHEQYF. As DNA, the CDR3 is TGTGCCATCAGGCCGGGACAGGGGGCCCACGAGCAGTACTTC.

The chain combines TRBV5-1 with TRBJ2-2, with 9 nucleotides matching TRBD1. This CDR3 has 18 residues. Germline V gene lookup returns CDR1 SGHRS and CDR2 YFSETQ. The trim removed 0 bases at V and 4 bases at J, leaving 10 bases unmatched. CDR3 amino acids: CASSLAPTGGAGTGELFF. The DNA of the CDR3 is TGCGCCAGCAGCTTGGCACCTACAGGGGGCGCAGGCACCGGGGAGCTGTTTTTT. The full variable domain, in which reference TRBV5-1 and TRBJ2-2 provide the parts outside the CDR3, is KAGVTQTPRYLIKTRGQQVTLSCSPISGHRSVSWYQQTPGQGLQFLFEYFSETQRNKGNFPGRFSGRQFSNSRSEMNVSTLELGDSALYLCASSLAPTGGAGTGELFFGEGSRLTVL.

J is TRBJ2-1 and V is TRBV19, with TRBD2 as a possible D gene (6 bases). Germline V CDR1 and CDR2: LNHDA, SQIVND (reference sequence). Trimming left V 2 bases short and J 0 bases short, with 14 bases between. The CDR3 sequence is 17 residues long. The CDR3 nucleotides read TGTGCCAGTAGTATAATTAGCGGTGGGAGCTCCTACAATGAGCAGTTCTTC. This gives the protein CASSIISGGSSYNEQFF.

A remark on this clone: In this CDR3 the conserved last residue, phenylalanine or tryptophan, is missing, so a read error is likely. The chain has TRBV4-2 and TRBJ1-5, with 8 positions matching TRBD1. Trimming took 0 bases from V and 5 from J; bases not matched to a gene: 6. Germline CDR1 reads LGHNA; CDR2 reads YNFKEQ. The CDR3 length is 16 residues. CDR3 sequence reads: CASSQDGARGHQPQHL. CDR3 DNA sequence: TGTGCCAGCAGCCAAGATGGGGCCAGGGGGCATCAGCCCCAGCATCTT.

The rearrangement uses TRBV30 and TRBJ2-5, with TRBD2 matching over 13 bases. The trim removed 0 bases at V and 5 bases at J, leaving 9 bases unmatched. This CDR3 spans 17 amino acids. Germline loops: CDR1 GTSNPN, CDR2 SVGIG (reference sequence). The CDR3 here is CAWSVRGTSGKRETQYF. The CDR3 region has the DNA TGTGCCTGGAGTGTACGTGGGACTAGCGGGAAAAGGGAGACCCAGTACTTC. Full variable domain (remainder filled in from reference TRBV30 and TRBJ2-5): SQTIHQWPATLVQPVGSPLSLECTVEGTSNPNLYWYRQAAGRGLQLLFYSVGIGQISSEVPQNLSASRPQDRQFILSSKKLLLSDSGFYLCAWSVRGTSGKRETQYFGPGTRLLVL.

CDR3 coding DNA: TGTGCCAGCAGCTTAGGGACTAGCCCCCTGGTCGGGGAGCTGTTTTTT. Amino acid sequence: CASSLGTSPLVGELFF. This chain links TRBV7-8 with TRBJ2-2; TRBD2 matches at 8 bases. The CDR3 covers 16 residues. CDR1 SGHVS and CDR2 FQNEAQ come from the germline V gene. With 1 base clipped from V and 7 bases from J, the junction kept 8 bases outside the gene matches.

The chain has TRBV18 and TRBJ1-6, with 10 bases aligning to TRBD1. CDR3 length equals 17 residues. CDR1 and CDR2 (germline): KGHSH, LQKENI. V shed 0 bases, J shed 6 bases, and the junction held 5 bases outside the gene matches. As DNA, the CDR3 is TGTGCCAGCTCACCACCGGGACAGGGGACGGGTAATTCACCCCTCCACTTT. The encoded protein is CASSPPGQGTGNSPLHF.

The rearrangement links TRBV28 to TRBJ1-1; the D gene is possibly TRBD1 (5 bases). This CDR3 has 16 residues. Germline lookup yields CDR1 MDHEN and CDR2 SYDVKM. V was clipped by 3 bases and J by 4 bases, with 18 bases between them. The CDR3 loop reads CASSFMGPFQGTEAFF. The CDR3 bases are TGTGCCAGCAGTTTCATGGGGCCTTTCCAGGGCACTGAAGCTTTCTTT.

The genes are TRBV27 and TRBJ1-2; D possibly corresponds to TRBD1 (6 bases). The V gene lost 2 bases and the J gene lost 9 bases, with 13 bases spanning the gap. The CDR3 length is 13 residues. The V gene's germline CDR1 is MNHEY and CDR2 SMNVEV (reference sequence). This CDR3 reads CASSLMVQGSYTF. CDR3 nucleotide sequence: TGTGCCAGCAGTTTAATGGTACAGGGTAGCTACACCTTC.

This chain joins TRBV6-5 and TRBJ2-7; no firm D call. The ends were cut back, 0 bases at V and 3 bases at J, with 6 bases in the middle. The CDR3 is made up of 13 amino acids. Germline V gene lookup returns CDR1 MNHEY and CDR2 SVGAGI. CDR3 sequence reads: CASSYSVSYEQYF. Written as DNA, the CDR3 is TGTGCCAGCAGTTACTCGGTCAGCTACGAGCAGTACTTC.

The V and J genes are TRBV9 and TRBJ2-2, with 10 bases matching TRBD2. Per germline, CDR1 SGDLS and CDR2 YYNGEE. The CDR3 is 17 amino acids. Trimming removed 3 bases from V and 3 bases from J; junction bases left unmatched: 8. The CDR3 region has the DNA TGTGCCAGCAGCGGGGTAGCGGGGGGAAAGTACACCGGGGAGCTGTTTTTT. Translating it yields CASSGVAGGKYTGELFF.

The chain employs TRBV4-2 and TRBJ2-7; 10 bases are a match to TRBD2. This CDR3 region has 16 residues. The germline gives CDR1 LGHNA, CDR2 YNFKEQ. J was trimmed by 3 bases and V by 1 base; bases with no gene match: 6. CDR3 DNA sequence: TGTGCCAGCAGCCAAGGAGGAGCGGGGGGGGACTACGAGCAGTACTTC. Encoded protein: CASSQGGAGGDYEQYF.

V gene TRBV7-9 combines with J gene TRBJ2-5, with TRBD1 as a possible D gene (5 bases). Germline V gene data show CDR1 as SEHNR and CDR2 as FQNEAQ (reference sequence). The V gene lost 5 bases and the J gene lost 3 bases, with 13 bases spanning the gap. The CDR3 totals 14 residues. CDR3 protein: CASSPLGREETQYF. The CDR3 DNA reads TGTGCCAGCAGCCCCTTGGGCAGGGAAGAGACCCAGTACTTC.

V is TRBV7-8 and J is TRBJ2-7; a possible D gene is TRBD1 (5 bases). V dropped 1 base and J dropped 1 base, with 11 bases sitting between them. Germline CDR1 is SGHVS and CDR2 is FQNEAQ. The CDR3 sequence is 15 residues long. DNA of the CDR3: TGTGCCAGCAGCTTAGTCCAGGGCCCTTCCTACGAGCAGTACTTC. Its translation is CASSLVQGPSYEQYF.